The rows below give T cell receptor beta chains drawn from one sample of a study of cytomegalovirus exposure and HLA in healthy donors. Repertoires were generated with immunoSEQ multiplex PCR, while TCRdb's copy carries only in-frame clones and drops some. The sample yields 150,000 to 200,000 clones, more than 70% seen once. The source material was PBMCs. These receptors all stem from a young man in good health and CMV-seropositive. Each CDR3 is given with its conserved first and last residue. A D gene is named only where the DNA matches it firmly. Clone size is stated in some rows and not others, as once, few, many or a class when expanded.

v_gene	abundance	d_gene	j_gene	len	CDR3nt	CDR3aa
TRBV30	-	-	TRBJ2-7	13	TGTGCCTGGAGTGTATGGGGCACCTACGAGCAGTACTTC	CAWSVWGTYEQYF
TRBV5-1	-	TRBD2	TRBJ2-7	17	TGCGCCAGCAGCTTGGCCCCCACTAGCGGGGCTTACTACGAGCAGTACTTC	CASSLAPTSGAYYEQYF
TRBV30	-	TRBD1	TRBJ2-7	14	TGTGCCTGGTCGGCGGACAGGGGGGCCTACGAGCAGTACTTC	CAWSADRGAYEQYF
TRBV28	-	-	TRBJ1-1	15	TGTGCCAGCAGTTCTCCCGGGACAATCAACACTGAAGCTTTCTTT	CASSSPGTINTEAFF
TRBV6-4	many	TRBD2	TRBJ2-2	14	TGTGCCAGCAGGACTAGCGGGGACACCGGGGAGCTGTTTTTT	CASRTSGDTGELFF
TRBV30	few	-	TRBJ1-4	14	TGTGCCTGGAGTGTAGGGACTGGTAATGAAAAACTGTTTTTT	CAWSVGTGNEKLFF
TRBV5-1	-	-	TRBJ1-4	15	TGCGCCAGCAGCTTGGAGGGGGTGCCGAGCGAAAAACTGTTTTTT	CASSLEGVPSEKLFF
TRBV27	few	TRBD1	TRBJ2-5	12	TGTGCCAGCAGCGAGCAGGACAGGGCCCCTAACTTC	CASSEQDRAPNF
TRBV2	few	TRBD1	TRBJ1-2	14	TGTGCCACCGCCACAGGGGGTCTGGACTATGGCTACACCTTC	CATATGGLDYGYTF
TRBV7-9	-	-	TRBJ1-3	15	TGTGCCAGCAGCCCCGTCCGAGGCTCTGGAAACACCATATATTTT	CASSPVRGSGNTIYF
TRBV2	-	TRBD1	TRBJ1-2	15	TGTGCCAGCAGCCACCTGGGACAGGGGGCGAATGGCTACACCTTC	CASSHLGQGANGYTF
TRBV9	-	TRBD1	TRBJ1-2	15	TGTGCCAGCAGCGCGGGACAGGGGGAGGTCTATGGCTACACCTTC	CASSAGQGEVYGYTF
TRBV10-3	once	TRBD2	TRBJ2-1	15	TGTGCCATCAGTGAGTCGGGGACTAGAAACAATGAGCAGTTCTTC	CAISESGTRNNEQFF
TRBV29-1	-	TRBD1	TRBJ2-2	15	TGCAGCGTTGGCGGGACAGGGTCGATCACCGGGGAGCTGTTTTTT	CSVGGTGSITGELFF
TRBV5-1	-	-	TRBJ2-2	15	TGCGCCAGCAGCTTGGGACTCGACAACACCGGGGAGCTGTTTTTT	CASSLGLDNTGELFF
TRBV6-1	few	TRBD1	TRBJ2-7	15	TGTGCCAGCAGTCTATCGGGGACAGGGGGTCACGAGCAGTACTTC	CASSLSGTGGHEQYF
TRBV2	-	TRBD1	TRBJ2-7	14	TGTGCCAGCAGTGAAGACTGGACAGGGGGCGAGCAGTACTTC	CASSEDWTGGEQYF
TRBV2	-	-	TRBJ1-5	15	TGTGCCAGCAGGGAGAACCTTTATAGCAATCAGCCCCAGCATTTT	CASRENLYSNQPQHF
TRBV7-9	once	TRBD2	TRBJ2-5	16	TGTGCCAGCAGCCTACTCTGGACTAGCGGCCAAGAGACCCAGTACTTC	CASSLLWTSGQETQYF
TRBV28	-	-	TRBJ2-5	11	TGTGCCAGCAGTTTCTCGGTGACCCAGTACTTC	CASSFSVTQYF
TRBV14	-	TRBD1	TRBJ2-2	15	TGTGCCAGCAGCCAATTTACAGGGGGATCCGGGGAGCTGTTTTTT	CASSQFTGGSGELFF
TRBV7-2	-	TRBD2	TRBJ2-3	13	TGTGCCAGCAGCCTCGGGACTAGCGAGAGCTGGCGGTTT	CASSLGTSESWRF
TRBV28	-	-	TRBJ2-7	17	TGTGCCAGCAGTTCCCGTCTAAAGGGGAAGGGCTCCTACGAGCAGTACTTC	CASSSRLKGKGSYEQYF
TRBV25-1	-	-	TRBJ1-1	13	TGTGCCAGCATTGGTGGCATGAACACTGAAGCTTTCTTT	CASIGGMNTEAFF
TRBV5-8	many	-	TRBJ2-7	13	TGTGCCAGCAGCTTACAGGGCTCCTACGAGCAGTACTTC	CASSLQGSYEQYF
TRBV5-6	-	-	TRBJ1-3	13	TGTGCCAGCAGCTTGTACAGGGGAAACACCATATATTTT	CASSLYRGNTIYF
TRBV30	-	TRBD1	TRBJ2-7	14	TGTGCCTGGGCGCGACAGGGGGCCCCCTACGAACAGTACTTC	CAWARQGAPYEQYF
TRBV5-6	once	TRBD1	TRBJ1-1	13	TGTGCCAGCAGCCGGCAGACAGGGTTGGTGGCTTTCTTT	CASSRQTGLVAFF
TRBV28	-	TRBD2	TRBJ2-3	14	TGTGCCAGCAGTCGCAGCGGGAGTGCAGATACGCAGTATTTT	CASSRSGSADTQYF
TRBV7-8	-	-	TRBJ2-5	16	TGTGCCAGCAGCTCAGGTTCGCGGACGGGGTTTAGGACTCAGTACTTC	CASSSGSRTGFRTQYF
TRBV7-9	-	TRBD1	TRBJ1-1	17	TGTGCCAGCAGCCCCCCCCGGACAGGGCTTTCGCACACTGAAGCTTTCTTT	CASSPPRTGLSHTEAFF
TRBV18	-	TRBD1	TRBJ1-2	14	TGTGCCAGCTCCCTATACCGGGACAGGGAAGGCTACACCTTC	CASSLYRDREGYTF
TRBV27	-	-	TRBJ1-1	15	TGTGCCAGCAGTTTTGCCAGGGCCGGGAACACTGAAGCTTTCTTT	CASSFARAGNTEAFF
TRBV7-3	-	TRBD1	TRBJ2-6	18	TGTGCCAGCAGCTCGCATGGACAGGGTCTCTCCGGGGCCAACGTCCTGACTTTC	CASSSHGQGLSGANVLTF
TRBV9	-	TRBD1	TRBJ2-7	14	TGTGCCAGCAGCATCCGGGACAGGGGGGGCGAGCAGTACTTC	CASSIRDRGGEQYF
TRBV7-3	-	-	TRBJ2-1	15	TGTGCCAGCAGCTTAACCCCGCGTACAGGGAATGAGCAGTTCTTC	CASSLTPRTGNEQFF
TRBV10-1	once	-	TRBJ2-5	14	TGCGCCAGTTTCAGGCAGGGGTACCCCGAGACCCAGTACTTC	CASFRQGYPETQYF
TRBV29-1	-	TRBD2	TRBJ2-7	17	TGCAGCGTTGAGGCCCCGGGGGGGCGGGGTTCCCTTGACGAGCAGTACTTC	CSVEAPGGRGSLDEQYF
TRBV21-1	-	-	TRBJ2-2	16	TGTGCCAGCAGCAAAGAAACTACCCCAAACACCGGGGAGCTGTTTTTT	CASSKETTPNTGELFF
TRBV11-2	-	-	TRBJ1-1	14	TGTGCCAGCACCCCCGGGCGGGGAGGGGCTGAAGCTTTCTTT	CASTPGRGGAEAFF
TRBV29-1	-	-	TRBJ1-2	13	TGCAGCGTTGTACTCCAGGCGGGCTATGGCTACACCTTC	CSVVLQAGYGYTF
TRBV28	-	-	TRBJ2-7	15	TGTGCCAGCAGTTTCCCCATCCAGGGGCCCTACGAGCAGTACTTC	CASSFPIQGPYEQYF
TRBV15	-	TRBD1	TRBJ2-7	15	TGTGCCACCAGCCAAGGGACAGGAGACTTCTACGAGCAGTACTTC	CATSQGTGDFYEQYF
TRBV4-2	-	TRBD1	TRBJ1-3	15	TGTGCCAGCAGCCAAAGACAGGGGGCTGGAAACACCATATATTTT	CASSQRQGAGNTIYF
TRBV5-1	-	TRBD2	TRBJ2-5	15	TGCGCCAGCAGCTTGGCTACTAGCGGGCGAGAGACCCAGTACTTC	CASSLATSGRETQYF
TRBV19	many	TRBD1	TRBJ2-7	14	TGTGCCAGTAGTATAGGACAGGGGGCCTACGAGCAGTACTTC	CASSIGQGAYEQYF
TRBV30	-	-	TRBJ2-3	14	TGTGCCTGGAGGTACGGGAGATTGGAGGATACGCAGTATTTT	CAWRYGRLEDTQYF
TRBV6-6	-	-	TRBJ2-5	13	TGTGCCAGCAGTTACGGACAGCAAGAGACCCAGTACTTC	CASSYGQQETQYF
TRBV25-1	-	TRBD1	TRBJ2-7	13	TGTGCCAGCAGAGACAGGGGGCACTACGAGCAGTACTTC	CASRDRGHYEQYF
TRBV14	-	-	TRBJ2-1	17	TGTGCCAGCAGCCAAGATTATACAGTTAGCTCCTACAATGAGCAGTTCTTC	CASSQDYTVSSYNEQFF
TRBV7-2	-	TRBD2	TRBJ2-5	15	TGTGCCAGCAGCCAGCCCCTAGCGGGGCAAGAGACCCAGTACTTC	CASSQPLAGQETQYF